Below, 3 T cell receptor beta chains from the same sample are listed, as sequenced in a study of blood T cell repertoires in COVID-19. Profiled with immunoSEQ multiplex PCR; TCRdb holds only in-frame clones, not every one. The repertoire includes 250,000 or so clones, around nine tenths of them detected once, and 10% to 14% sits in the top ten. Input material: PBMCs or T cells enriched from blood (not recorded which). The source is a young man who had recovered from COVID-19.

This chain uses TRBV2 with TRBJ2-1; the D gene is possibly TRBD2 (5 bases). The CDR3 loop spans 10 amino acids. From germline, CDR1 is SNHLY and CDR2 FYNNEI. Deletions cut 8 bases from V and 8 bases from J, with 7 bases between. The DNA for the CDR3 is TGTGCCAGCGACGGGGATGAGCAGTTCTTC. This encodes CASDGDEQFF.

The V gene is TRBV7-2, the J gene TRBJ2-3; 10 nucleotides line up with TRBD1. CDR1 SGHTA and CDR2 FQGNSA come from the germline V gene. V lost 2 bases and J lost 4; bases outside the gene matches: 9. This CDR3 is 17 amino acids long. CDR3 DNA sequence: TGTGCCAGCAGCTTAACGGGACAGGGGACGTTCGCAGATACGCAGTATTTT. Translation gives CASSLTGQGTFADTQYF.

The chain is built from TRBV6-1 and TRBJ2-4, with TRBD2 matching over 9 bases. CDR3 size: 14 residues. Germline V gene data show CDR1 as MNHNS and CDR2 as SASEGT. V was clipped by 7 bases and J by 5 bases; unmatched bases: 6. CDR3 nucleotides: TGTGCCAGCAATAAAGCTAGCGGGGAAAACATTCAGTACTTC. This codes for CASNKASGENIQYF.